One sample yielded the 24 T cell receptor beta chains listed below, sequenced in a study of T cell repertoires in cytomegalovirus infection (dated by TCRdb to 2018 to 2020). Sequencing was performed on an Illumina HiSeq 1500. TCRdb applied fastp at Q25 and MiXCR to the public reads, then kept only in-frame beta chains. Under each unique CDR3 protein, matching rows form one entry showing the most common genes and DNA. The sample table shows some 200,000 distinct CDR3 sequences, and roughly 19% are seen once. 2.5% to 3% of the sample lies in the top ten. Sequenced input: PBMCs. These TCRs come from a human donor in good health (CMV status not recorded). Some clones in this sample may be carry-over from other donors' samples.

This clonotype was counted at least ten times. CDR3 sequence: CASSPGQETQYF. The CDR3 DNA is TGTGCCAGCAGTCCCGGCCAAGAGACCCAGTACTTC. This sequence joins TRBV6-1 and TRBJ2-5, with D unresolved. In germline, CDR1 is MNHNS, CDR2 SASEGT. V gave up 5 bases and J gave up 1 base, with 5 bases separating them. The CDR3 sequence is 12 residues long.

The gene calls are TRBV20-1 and TRBJ1-3; D unresolved. The CDR3 has 14 residues. Trimming cost V 7 bases and J 1 base, with 14 bases left between them. From germline, CDR1 is DFQATT and CDR2 SNEGSKA (reference sequence). CDR3 DNA: TGCAGTGTTGAGGATACTCCTTCTGGAAACACCATATATTTT. It is translated as CSVEDTPSGNTIYF.

The rearrangement joins TRBV11-2 to TRBJ2-2; possibly TRBD2 for D (6 bases). The V gene's germline CDR1 is SGHAT and CDR2 FQNNGV. The CDR3 is 17 amino acids. The V and J ends lost 0 bases and 3 bases respectively, with 14 bases between them. CDR3 in DNA: TGTGCCAGCAGCTTAGATCATCAGCGGAGGGACACCGGGGAGCTGTTTTTT. This codes for CASSLDHQRRDTGELFF.

V and J are TRBV14 and TRBJ1-6; D not certain. CDR1 and CDR2 (germline): SGHDN, FVKESK. The CDR3 extends over 15 amino acids. Trimming left V 4 bases short and J 0 bases short, with 7 bases between. The CDR3 loop is CASSPLTSYNSPLHF. In DNA, the CDR3 is TGTGCCAGCAGCCCCCTGACCTCCTATAATTCACCCCTCCACTTT. Complete variable domain (other parts from reference TRBV14 and TRBJ1-6): EAGVTQFPSHSVIEKGQTVTLRCDPISGHDNLYWYRRVMGKEIKFLLHFVKESKQDESGMPNNRFLAERTGGTYSTLKVQPAELEDSGVYFCASSPLTSYNSPLHFGNGTRLTVT.

The rearrangement uses TRBV25-1 and TRBJ1-2, with D possibly being TRBD1 (5 bases). V lost 6 bases and J 3 bases, leaving 11 bases between the germline ends. Germline assignment: CDR1 MGHDK and CDR2 SYGVNS. The CDR3 covers 13 residues. CDR3 sequence reads: CASSKGVDYGYTF. As DNA, the CDR3 is TGTGCCAGCAGCAAAGGGGTGGACTATGGCTACACCTTC.

This clonotype was counted many times. The J gene is TRBJ1-1, the V gene TRBV7-2; D call uncertain. CDR3 length: 15 amino acids. With 2 bases removed from V and 5 bases from J, the gap between germline ends came to 15 bases. Per germline, CDR1 SGHTA and CDR2 FQGNSA. CDR3 DNA sequence: TGTGCCAGCAGCTTACCCCGGAGCTGGAAGACTGAAGCTTTCTTT. Its protein is CASSLPRSWKTEAFF.

This clonotype has only a few counts. The gene calls are TRBV15 and TRBJ2-3; possibly TRBD1 or TRBD2 for D (6 bases each). The CDR3 has 17 amino acids. The germline V gene has CDR1 LNHNV and CDR2 YYDKDF (reference sequence). V lost 0 bases to trimming and J lost 1 base, with 14 bases between them. In DNA, the CDR3 is TGTGCCACCAGCAGAGAAGTCCCGGGGGCGGGCACAGATACGCAGTATTTT. It specifies CATSREVPGAGTDTQYF. The variable domain in full, completed from reference TRBV15 and TRBJ2-3, reads DAMVIQNPRYQVTQFGKPVTLSCSQTLNHNVMYWYQQKSSQAPKLLFHYYDKDFNNEADTPDNFQSRRPNTSFCFLDIRSPGLGDTAMYLCATSREVPGAGTDTQYFGPGTRLTVL.

This sequence joins TRBV5-6 and TRBJ1-1; D gene uncertain. Germline V gene lookup returns CDR1 SGHDT and CDR2 YYEEEE. V lost 1 base and J lost 1, with 11 bases in between. The CDR3 contains 15 residues. CDR3 in amino acids: CASSLIVTRNTEAFF. CDR3 DNA: TGTGCCAGCAGCTTGATCGTCACCCGGAACACTGAAGCTTTCTTT.

This clonotype was seen at least ten times. The V and J genes are TRBV4-1 and TRBJ2-1; the D gene could be TRBD1 or TRBD2 (5 bases each). CDR3 length: 16 amino acids. V was shortened by 4 bases and J by 2 bases, with 15 bases between the two germline ends. Germline assignment: CDR1 MGHRA and CDR2 YSYEKL. The CDR3 DNA is TGCGCCAGCAGCCGCGTGGGACGGAGTCCCTACAATGAGCAGTTCTTC. Translated: CASSRVGRSPYNEQFF.

This chain uses TRBV27 with TRBJ1-2; TRBD1 is a possible D gene (5 bases). CDR1 and CDR2 from the germline V gene are MNHEY and SMNVEV (reference sequence). V shed 7 bases and J shed 7 bases, with 16 bases lying between them. This CDR3 is 13 amino acids long. The CDR3 sequence: CASIGTQEGGYTF. For the CDR3, the DNA is TGTGCCAGCATTGGGACCCAGGAGGGTGGCTACACCTTC.

This clonotype has just a few counts. The V call is TRBV29-1, the J call TRBJ2-7, with D unclear. The CDR3 has 13 amino acids. Per the germline V gene, CDR1 is SQVTM and CDR2 is ANQGSEA. V lost 5 bases and J lost 5, with 16 bases in between. CDR3 loop: CSVRMNRLNEQYF. CDR3 coding DNA: TGCAGCGTTAGAATGAACCGGTTGAACGAGCAGTACTTC.

Worth noting for this clonotype: This could be a read error, since a much larger clone is one nucleotide away. V gene TRBV7-8 combines with J gene TRBJ2-7; possibly TRBD1 or TRBD2 for D (6 bases each). The CDR3 length is 13 residues. Germline V gives CDR1 SGHVS, CDR2 FQNEAQ. V was trimmed by 2 bases and J by 6 bases, leaving 11 bases between them. The CDR3 region has the DNA TGTGCCAGCAGCTTAAACGGGGGCTGCGAGCAGTACTTC. As protein: CASSLNGGCEQYF.

V and J are TRBV11-2 and TRBJ2-7; D is unresolved. V was trimmed by 8 bases and J by 2 bases, leaving 13 bases between them. CDR1 and CDR2 (germline): SGHAT, FQNNGV. The CDR3 runs to 13 residues. Here the CDR3 DNA reads TGTGCCAGCCGCTCTTCCAGAGCCTACGAGCAGTACTTC. Translating gives CASRSSRAYEQYF.

The table lists this clonotype with many counts. The chain joins TRBV7-2 to TRBJ1-5; TRBD1 agrees at 8 bases. The germline V gene encodes CDR1 SGHTA and CDR2 FQGNSA. The CDR3 is 13 residues long. Unmatched junction bases numbered 1, after V lost 5 bases and J lost 4 bases. CDR3 sequence: CASSRQGNQPQHF. Here the CDR3 DNA reads TGTGCCAGCAGCCGACAGGGGAATCAGCCCCAGCATTTT.

This clonotype was recorded at least ten times. The rearrangement links TRBV7-2 to TRBJ1-4; D is unclear. Trimming cost V 1 base and J 3 bases, with 9 bases left between them. CDR1 is SGHTA and CDR2 is FQGNSA in the germline V gene. CDR3 length: 15 residues. The CDR3 DNA is TGTGCCAGCAGCTTAGATATCAGTTCTAATGAAAAACTGTTTTTT. Encoded protein: CASSLDISSNEKLFF.

Concerning this clonotype itself: A much more abundant neighbour one base away suggests this may be a read error. V and J are TRBV7-6 and TRBJ2-3; a weak D match, TRBD2 (6 bases). The CDR3 consists of 17 residues. V lost 4 bases, J lost 2 bases, and 19 bases lay in between. Germline values: CDR1 SGHVS, CDR2 FNYEAQ. CDR3 sequence (DNA): TGTGCCAGCAGCTGGACCGCGGTAGCGGACTTCACAGATACGCAGTATTTT. It codes for CASSWTAVADFTDTQYF.

This clonotype has ten or more counts. The CDR3, as DNA: TGTGCCAGCAGCTTAATCCGGCTAGCGGGGTACAATGAGCAGTTCTTC. Translating gives CASSLIRLAGYNEQFF. V is TRBV7-9 and J is TRBJ2-1; 9 bases match TRBD2. This CDR3 comprises 16 residues. V shed 2 bases and J 4 bases; nucleotides not matched to a gene: 6. Germline V gene data show CDR1 as SEHNR and CDR2 as FQNEAQ (reference sequence).

The J gene is TRBJ1-2, the V gene TRBV20-1, with D hard to call. The germline V gene encodes CDR1 DFQATT and CDR2 SNEGSKA (reference sequence). The CDR3 consists of 13 residues. Trimming shortened V by 3 bases and J by 4 bases, and 12 bases separated the two germline ends. The DNA of the CDR3 is TGCAGTGCTAGTGGGGAGTCAGCCTATGGCTACACCTTC. Its protein product is CSASGESAYGYTF.

In its sample, this clonotype was seen a few times. The chain joins TRBV7-6 to TRBJ2-1; 9 nucleotides line up with TRBD1. The CDR3 extends over 15 amino acids. Germline-derived CDR1 and CDR2 are SGHVS and FNYEAQ. The trim removed 5 bases at V and 2 bases at J, leaving 4 bases unmatched. CDR3 sequence: CASSPRTGAYNEQFF. The CDR3 coding sequence is TGTGCCAGCAGCCCGAGGACAGGGGCCTACAATGAGCAGTTCTTC.

At least ten counts were recorded for this clonotype. This chain uses TRBV28 with TRBJ2-7, with unresolved D. V lost 6 bases, J lost 0 bases, and 15 bases lay in between. Germline CDR1 MDHEN, CDR2 SYDVKM. The CDR3 loop spans 15 amino acids. The CDR3 sequence: CASSSYLRSSYEQYF. CDR3 DNA: TGTGCCAGCAGCTCCTACCTAAGGAGCTCCTACGAGCAGTACTTC.

This clonotype was observed many times. The gene calls are TRBV12-3 or TRBV12-4 and TRBJ1-5; 8 bases agree with TRBD1. V was clipped by 6 bases and J by 7 bases; unmatched bases: 8. The CDR3 has 14 amino acids. DNA for the CDR3: TGTGCCAGCAGCCCGACAGGGGAGGTGCAGCCCCAGCATTTT. It codes for CASSPTGEVQPQHF.

This clonotype was recorded a few times. The chain uses TRBV5-3 and TRBJ2-1, with D hard to call. TRBV5-3 is labeled an ORF, and its function is uncertain. CDR3 size: 13 residues. V was clipped by 1 base and J by 3 bases, with 5 bases between them. DNA of the CDR3: TGTGCCAGAAGCTTGTGCGGCTACAATGAGCAGTTCTTC. Encoded protein: CARSLCGYNEQFF.

This clonotype has a count of ten or more. The chain uses TRBV11-2 and TRBJ2-2, with D perhaps matching TRBD1 (6 bases). The CDR3 is 17 amino acids. V was shortened by 1 base and J by 4 bases, with 16 bases between the two germline ends. From germline, CDR1 is SGHAT and CDR2 FQNNGV. The CDR3 reads CASSLGRQVRGTGELFF. CDR3 sequence (DNA): TGTGCCAGCAGCTTAGGCCGACAGGTCCGGGGCACCGGGGAGCTGTTTTTT.

This chain uses TRBV5-4 with TRBJ2-1; D assignment may be TRBD1 or TRBD2 (5 bases each). Germline CDR1 SGHNT, CDR2 YYREEE (reference sequence). The CDR3 loop spans 13 amino acids. Trimming pared 4 bases from V and 9 bases from J, leaving 14 bases between. The CDR3 region is CASSQERGGEQFF. As DNA, the CDR3 is TGTGCCAGCAGCCAGGAACGGGGCGGTGAGCAGTTCTTC.